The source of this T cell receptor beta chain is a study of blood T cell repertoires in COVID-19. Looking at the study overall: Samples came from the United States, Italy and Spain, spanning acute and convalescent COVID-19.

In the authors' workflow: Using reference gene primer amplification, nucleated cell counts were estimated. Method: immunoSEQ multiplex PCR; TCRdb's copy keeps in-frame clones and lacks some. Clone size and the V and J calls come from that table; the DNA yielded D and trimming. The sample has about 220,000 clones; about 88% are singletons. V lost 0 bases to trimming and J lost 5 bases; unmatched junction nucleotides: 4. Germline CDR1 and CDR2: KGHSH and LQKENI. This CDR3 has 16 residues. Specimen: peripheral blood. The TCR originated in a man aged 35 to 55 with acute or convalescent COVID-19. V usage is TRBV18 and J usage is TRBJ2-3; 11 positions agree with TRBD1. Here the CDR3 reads CASSPPPGTGGDTQYF. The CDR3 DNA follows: TGTGCCAGCTCACCACCGCCCGGGACAGGGGGAGATACGCAGTATTTT.